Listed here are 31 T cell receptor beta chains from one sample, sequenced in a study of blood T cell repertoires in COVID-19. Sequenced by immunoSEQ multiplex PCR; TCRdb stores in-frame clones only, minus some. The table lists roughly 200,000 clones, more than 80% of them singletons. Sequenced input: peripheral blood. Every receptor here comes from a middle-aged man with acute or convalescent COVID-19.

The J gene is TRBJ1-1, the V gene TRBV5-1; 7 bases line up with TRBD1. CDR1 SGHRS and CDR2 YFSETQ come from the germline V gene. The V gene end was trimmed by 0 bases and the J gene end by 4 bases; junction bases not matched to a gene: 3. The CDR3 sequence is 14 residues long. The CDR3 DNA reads TGCGCCAGCAGCTTGGGGGACAGAAGCACTGAAGCTTTCTTT. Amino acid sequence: CASSLGDRSTEAFF.

CDR3 protein: CASSVRTGKYF. For the CDR3, the DNA is TGTGCCAGCAGCGTACGGACAGGGAAGTACTTC. The chain has TRBV7-9 and TRBJ2-7; 8 bases are shared with TRBD1. This CDR3 region has 11 residues. Trimming removed 5 bases from V and 11 bases from J; junction bases left unmatched: 5. The V gene's germline CDR1 is SEHNR and CDR2 FQNEAQ (reference sequence).

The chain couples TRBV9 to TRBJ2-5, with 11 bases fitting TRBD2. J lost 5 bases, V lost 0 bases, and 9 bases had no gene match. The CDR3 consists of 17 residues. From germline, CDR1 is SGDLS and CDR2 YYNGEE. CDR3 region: CASSVAGTSGSWETQYF. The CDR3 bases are TGTGCCAGCAGCGTAGCGGGAACTAGCGGGAGTTGGGAGACCCAGTACTTC.

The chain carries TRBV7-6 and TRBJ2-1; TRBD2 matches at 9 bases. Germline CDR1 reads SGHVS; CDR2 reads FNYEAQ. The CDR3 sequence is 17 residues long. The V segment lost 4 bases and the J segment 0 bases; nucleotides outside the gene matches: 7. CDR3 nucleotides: TGTGCCAGCAGCTACTCTAGCGGGGTAAGCTCCTACAATGAGCAGTTCTTC. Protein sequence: CASSYSSGVSSYNEQFF.

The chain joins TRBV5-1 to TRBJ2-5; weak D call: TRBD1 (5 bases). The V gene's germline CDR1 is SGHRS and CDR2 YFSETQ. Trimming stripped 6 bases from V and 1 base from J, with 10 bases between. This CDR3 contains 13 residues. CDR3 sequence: CASTRQIQETQYF. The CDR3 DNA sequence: TGCGCCAGCACCCGACAGATCCAAGAGACCCAGTACTTC.

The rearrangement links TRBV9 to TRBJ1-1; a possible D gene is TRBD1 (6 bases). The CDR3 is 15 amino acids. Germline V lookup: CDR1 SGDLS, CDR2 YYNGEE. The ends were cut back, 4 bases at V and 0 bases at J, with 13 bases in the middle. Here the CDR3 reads CASSPSDSMNTEAFF. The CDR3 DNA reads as TGTGCCAGCAGCCCGTCGGACAGTATGAACACTGAAGCTTTCTTT.

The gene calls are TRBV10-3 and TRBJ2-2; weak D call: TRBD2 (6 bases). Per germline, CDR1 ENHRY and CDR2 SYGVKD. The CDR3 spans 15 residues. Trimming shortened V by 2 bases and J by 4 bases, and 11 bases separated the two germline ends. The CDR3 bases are TGTGCCATCAGTGAGACGGGAGCGGGCACCGGGGAGCTGTTTTTT. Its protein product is CAISETGAGTGELFF.

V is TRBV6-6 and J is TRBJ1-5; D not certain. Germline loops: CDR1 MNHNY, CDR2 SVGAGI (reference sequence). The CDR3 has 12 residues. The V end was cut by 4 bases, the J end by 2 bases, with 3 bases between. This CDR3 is CASSSGNQPQHF. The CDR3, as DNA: TGTGCCAGCAGTTCTGGCAATCAGCCCCAGCATTTT.

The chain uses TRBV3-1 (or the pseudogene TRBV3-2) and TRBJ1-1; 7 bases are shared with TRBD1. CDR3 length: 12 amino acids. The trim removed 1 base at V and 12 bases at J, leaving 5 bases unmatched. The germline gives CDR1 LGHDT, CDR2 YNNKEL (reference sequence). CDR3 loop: CASSQGQGLPFF. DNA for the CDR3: TGTGCCAGCAGCCAAGGACAGGGCTTACCTTTCTTT.

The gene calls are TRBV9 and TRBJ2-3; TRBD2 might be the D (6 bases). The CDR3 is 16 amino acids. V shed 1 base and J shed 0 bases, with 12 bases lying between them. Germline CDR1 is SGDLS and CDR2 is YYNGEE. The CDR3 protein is CASSVRGGLSTDTQYF. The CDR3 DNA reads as TGTGCCAGCAGCGTACGCGGAGGGCTGAGCACAGATACGCAGTATTTT.

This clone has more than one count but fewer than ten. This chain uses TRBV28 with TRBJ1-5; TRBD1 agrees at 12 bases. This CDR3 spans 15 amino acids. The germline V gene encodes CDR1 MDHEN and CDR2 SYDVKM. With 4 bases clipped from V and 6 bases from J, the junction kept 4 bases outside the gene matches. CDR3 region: CASSSGQGAFQPQHF. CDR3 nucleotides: TGTGCCAGCAGTTCGGGACAGGGGGCCTTTCAGCCCCAGCATTTT.

The CDR3 DNA sequence: TGTGCCAGCTCACAGGGAGATTCCAATTCACCCCTCCACTTT. This gives the protein CASSQGDSNSPLHF. The chain links TRBV18 to TRBJ1-6; no definite D call. The V gene's germline CDR1 is KGHSH and CDR2 LQKENI. Trimming stripped 4 bases from V and 7 bases from J, with 11 bases between. CDR3 length equals 14 residues.

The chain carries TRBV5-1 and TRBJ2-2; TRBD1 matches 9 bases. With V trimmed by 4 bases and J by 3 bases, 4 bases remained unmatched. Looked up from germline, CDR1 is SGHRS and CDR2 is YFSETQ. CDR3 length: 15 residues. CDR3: CASSTRTGDTGELFF. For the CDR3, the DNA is TGCGCCAGCAGCACGCGGACAGGGGACACCGGGGAGCTGTTTTTT.

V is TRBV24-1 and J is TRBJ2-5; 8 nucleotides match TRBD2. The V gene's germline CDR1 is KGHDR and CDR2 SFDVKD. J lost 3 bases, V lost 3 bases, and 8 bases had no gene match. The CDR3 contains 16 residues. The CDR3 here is CATSDPLAGIEETQYF. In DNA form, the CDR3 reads TGTGCCACCAGTGATCCCCTAGCGGGTATCGAAGAGACCCAGTACTTC.

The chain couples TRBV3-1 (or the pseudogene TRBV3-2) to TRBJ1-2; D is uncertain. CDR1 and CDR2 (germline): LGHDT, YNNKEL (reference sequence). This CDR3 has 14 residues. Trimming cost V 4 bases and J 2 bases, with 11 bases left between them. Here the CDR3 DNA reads TGTGCCAGCAGCCCAGGAGGGCAAAACTATGGCTACACCTTC. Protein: CASSPGGQNYGYTF.

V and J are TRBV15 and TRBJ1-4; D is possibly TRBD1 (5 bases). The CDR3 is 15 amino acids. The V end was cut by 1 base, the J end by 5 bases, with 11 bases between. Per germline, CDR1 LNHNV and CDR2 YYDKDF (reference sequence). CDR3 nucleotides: TGTGCCACCAGCAGAGCCAAGGGGCGGAATGAAAAACTGTTTTTT. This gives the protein CATSRAKGRNEKLFF.

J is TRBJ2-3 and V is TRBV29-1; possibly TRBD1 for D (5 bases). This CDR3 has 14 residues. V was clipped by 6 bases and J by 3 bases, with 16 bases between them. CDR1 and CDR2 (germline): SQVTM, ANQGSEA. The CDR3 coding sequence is TGCAGCGTGGCCAGGGTGATGGGAACAGATACGCAGTATTTT. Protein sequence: CSVARVMGTDTQYF.

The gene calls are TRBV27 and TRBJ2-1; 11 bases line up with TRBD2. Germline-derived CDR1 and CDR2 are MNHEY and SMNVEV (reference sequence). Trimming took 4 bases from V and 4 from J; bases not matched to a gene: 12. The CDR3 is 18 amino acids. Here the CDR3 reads CASSSTRTGTSGYNEQFF. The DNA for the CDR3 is TGTGCCAGCAGTTCGACCCGGACAGGGACTAGCGGTTACAATGAGCAGTTCTTC.

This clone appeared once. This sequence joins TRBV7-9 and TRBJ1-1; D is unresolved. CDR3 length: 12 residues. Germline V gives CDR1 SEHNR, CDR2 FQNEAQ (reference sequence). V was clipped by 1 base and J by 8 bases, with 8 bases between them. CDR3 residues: CASSLEFREAFF. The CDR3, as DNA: TGTGCCAGCAGCTTAGAGTTCAGGGAAGCTTTCTTT.

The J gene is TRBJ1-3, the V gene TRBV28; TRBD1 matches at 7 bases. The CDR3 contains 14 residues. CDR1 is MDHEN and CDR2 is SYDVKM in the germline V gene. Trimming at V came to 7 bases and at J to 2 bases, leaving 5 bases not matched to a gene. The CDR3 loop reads CASTGGTAGNTIYF. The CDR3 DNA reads TGTGCCAGCACCGGAGGGACAGCTGGAAACACCATATATTTT.

CDR3 sequence reads: CASSQDETGLAGTGRYNEQFF. Written as DNA, the CDR3 is TGTGCCAGCAGCCAAGATGAGACAGGACTAGCGGGCACCGGGCGCTACAATGAGCAGTTCTTC. V gene TRBV4-2 combines with J gene TRBJ2-1, with 11 bases fitting TRBD2. Looked up from germline, CDR1 is LGHNA and CDR2 is YNFKEQ. J was trimmed by 3 bases and V by 0 bases; bases with no gene match: 16. The CDR3 loop spans 21 amino acids.

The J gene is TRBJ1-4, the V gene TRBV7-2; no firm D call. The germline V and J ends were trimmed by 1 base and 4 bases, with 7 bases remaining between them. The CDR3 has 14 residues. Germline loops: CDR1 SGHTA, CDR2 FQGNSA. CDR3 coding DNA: TGTGCCAGCAGCTTAGGTCGACTTAATGAAAAACTGTTTTTT. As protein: CASSLGRLNEKLFF.

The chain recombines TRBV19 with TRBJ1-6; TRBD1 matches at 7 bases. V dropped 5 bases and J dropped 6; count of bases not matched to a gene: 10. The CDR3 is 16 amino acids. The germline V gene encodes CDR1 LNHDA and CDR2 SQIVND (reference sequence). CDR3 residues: CASSLLLGTANSPLHF. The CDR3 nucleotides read TGTGCCAGTAGTCTCCTCCTTGGGACAGCTAATTCACCCCTCCACTTT.

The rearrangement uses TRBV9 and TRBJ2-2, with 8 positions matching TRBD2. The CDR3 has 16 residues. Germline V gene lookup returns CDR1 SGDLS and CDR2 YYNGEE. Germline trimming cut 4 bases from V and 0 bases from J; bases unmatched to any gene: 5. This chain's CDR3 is CASSMLAGSNTGELFF. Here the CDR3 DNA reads TGTGCCAGCAGCATGTTAGCGGGATCGAACACCGGGGAGCTGTTTTTT.

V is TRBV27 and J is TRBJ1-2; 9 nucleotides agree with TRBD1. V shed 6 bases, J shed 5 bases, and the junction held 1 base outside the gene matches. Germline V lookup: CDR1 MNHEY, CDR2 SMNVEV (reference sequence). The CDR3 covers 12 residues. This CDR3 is CASSGTGYGYTF. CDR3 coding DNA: TGTGCCAGCAGCGGGACAGGGTATGGCTACACCTTC.

CDR3 in DNA: TGTGCCAGCAGGGACTATAGCAATCAGCCCCAGCATTTT. Translation: CASRDYSNQPQHF. The chain links TRBV28 to TRBJ1-5, with unresolved D. Germline V gene sequence: CDR1 MDHEN, CDR2 SYDVKM. Deletions cut 6 bases from V and 0 bases from J, with 6 bases between. This CDR3 has 13 residues.

The CDR3: CASSSGGPNEQFF. The CDR3 DNA reads TGTGCCAGCAGCTCGGGGGGGCCGAATGAGCAGTTCTTC. The V and J genes are TRBV7-8 and TRBJ2-1; TRBD2 agrees at 8 bases. V gave up 4 bases and J gave up 7 bases; unmatched junction bases: 3. The V gene's germline CDR1 is SGHVS and CDR2 FQNEAQ. The CDR3 is made up of 13 amino acids.

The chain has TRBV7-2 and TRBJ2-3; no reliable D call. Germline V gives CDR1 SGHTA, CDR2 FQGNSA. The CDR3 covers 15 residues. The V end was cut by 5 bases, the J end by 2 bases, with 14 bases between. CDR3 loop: CASSPYRSLTDTQYF. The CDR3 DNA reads TGTGCCAGCAGCCCCTATCGGAGTCTCACAGATACGCAGTATTTT.

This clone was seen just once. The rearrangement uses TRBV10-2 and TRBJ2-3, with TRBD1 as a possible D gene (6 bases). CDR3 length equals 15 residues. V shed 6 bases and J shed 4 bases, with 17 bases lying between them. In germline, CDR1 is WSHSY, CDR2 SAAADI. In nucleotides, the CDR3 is TGCGCCAGCAGAGCGATACAGGGCCCATCAGATACGCAGTATTTT. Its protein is CASRAIQGPSDTQYF.

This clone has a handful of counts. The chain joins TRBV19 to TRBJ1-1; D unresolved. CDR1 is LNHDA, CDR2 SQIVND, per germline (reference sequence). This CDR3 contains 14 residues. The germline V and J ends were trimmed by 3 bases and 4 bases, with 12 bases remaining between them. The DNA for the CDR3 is TGTGCCAGTAGTATTGGGCAAACCGTCACTGAAGCTTTCTTT. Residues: CASSIGQTVTEAFF. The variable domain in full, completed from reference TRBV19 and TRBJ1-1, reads DGGITQSPKYLFRKEGQNVTLSCEQNLNHDAMYWYRQDPGQGLRLIYYSQIVNDFQKGDIAEGYSVSREKKESFPLTVTSAQKNPTAFYLCASSIGQTVTEAFFGQGTRLTVV.

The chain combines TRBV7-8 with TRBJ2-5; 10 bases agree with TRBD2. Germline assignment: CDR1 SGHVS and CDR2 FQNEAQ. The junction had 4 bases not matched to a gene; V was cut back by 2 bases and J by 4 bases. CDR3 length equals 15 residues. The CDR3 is CASSLLAGAVETQYF. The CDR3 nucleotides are TGTGCCAGCAGCTTACTAGCGGGGGCCGTAGAGACCCAGTACTTC.